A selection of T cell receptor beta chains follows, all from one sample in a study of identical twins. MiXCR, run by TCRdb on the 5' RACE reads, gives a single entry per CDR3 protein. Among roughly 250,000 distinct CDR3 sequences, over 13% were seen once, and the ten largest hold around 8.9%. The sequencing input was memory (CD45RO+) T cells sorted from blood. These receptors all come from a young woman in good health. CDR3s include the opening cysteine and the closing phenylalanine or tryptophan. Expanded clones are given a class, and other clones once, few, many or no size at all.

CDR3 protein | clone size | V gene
CASSGSIGGAQDTQYF | many | TRBV3-1
CASSSGLAGSHEQFF | many | TRBV27
CASSQGLAAYNEQFF | NA | TRBV5-1
CSARTGGPYEQYF | NA | TRBV20-1
CASRDRARADTQYF | NA | TRBV2
CASSLTGQASYEQYF | few | TRBV5-5
CASSSTTPKAGTQFYNEQFF | few | TRBV11-1
CASSFNLWTSGHNEQFF | NA | TRBV11-2
CASSLSSGSGADTQYF | NA | TRBV11-3
CASTLGQGSNEQFF | NA | TRBV5-1
CSARPSRARNTEAFF | NA | TRBV20-1
CASSYQGSGNTIYF | NA | TRBV6-5
CSASLAGSSYEQYF | NA | TRBV20-1
CASRKQGAGGSYEQYF | few | TRBV3-1
CASRLTGGYDEQYF | many | TRBV14
CASSTGDRGTYEQYF | NA | TRBV12-3/TRBV12-4